One TCR beta chain is described in this entry. These data are taken from a study of T cell repertoires in cytomegalovirus infection. In TCRdb, the reads were re-called with MiXCR into one record per CDR3 protein. Altogether hundreds of thousands of distinct CDR3 sequences are present, 15% to 20% being singletons, with the ten largest covering 9.5% to 15%. With 5 bases removed from V and 4 bases from J, the gap between germline ends came to 3 bases. This CDR3 spans 10 amino acids. The germline V gene encodes CDR1 SGHAT and CDR2 FQNNGV. This chain joins TRBV11-2 and TRBJ2-7; D unresolved. The receptor's source is a human donor in good health (CMV status not recorded). Some clones in this sample may be carry-over from other donors' samples. Sequenced material: PBMCs. The CDR3: CASSAYEQYF. CDR3 nucleotides: TGTGCCAGCAGCGCTTACGAGCAGTACTTC.